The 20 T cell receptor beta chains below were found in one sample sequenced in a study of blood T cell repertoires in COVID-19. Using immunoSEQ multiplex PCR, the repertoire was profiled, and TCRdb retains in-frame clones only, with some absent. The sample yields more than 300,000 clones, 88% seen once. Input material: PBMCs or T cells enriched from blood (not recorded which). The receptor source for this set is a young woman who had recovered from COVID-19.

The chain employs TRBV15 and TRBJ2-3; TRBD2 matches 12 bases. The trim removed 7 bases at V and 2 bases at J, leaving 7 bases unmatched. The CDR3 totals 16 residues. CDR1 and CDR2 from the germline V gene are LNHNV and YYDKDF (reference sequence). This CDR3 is CATTLGLAGSTDTQYF. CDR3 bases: TGTGCCACCACTTTAGGACTAGCGGGGTCCACAGATACGCAGTATTTT.

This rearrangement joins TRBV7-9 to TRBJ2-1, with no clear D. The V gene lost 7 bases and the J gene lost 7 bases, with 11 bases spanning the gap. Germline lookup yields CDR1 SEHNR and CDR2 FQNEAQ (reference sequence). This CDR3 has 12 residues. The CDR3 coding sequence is TGTGCCAGCAAGAAGCTGGAGAATGAGCAGTTCTTC. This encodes CASKKLENEQFF.

The CDR3 DNA reads TGTGCCAGCAGCGTAGCAGACAATCAGCCCCAGCATTTT. It is translated as CASSVADNQPQHF. The V and J genes are TRBV9 and TRBJ1-5; D gene ambiguous. There are 13 residues in the CDR3. Germline CDR1 and CDR2: SGDLS and YYNGEE. The V end was cut by 0 bases, the J end by 3 bases, with 4 bases between.

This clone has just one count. The CDR3 spells CASSLSVQGDEQFF. In nucleotides, the CDR3 is TGCGCCAGCAGCTTATCCGTTCAGGGGGACGAGCAGTTCTTC. The rearrangement joins TRBV5-1 to TRBJ2-1, with TRBD1 matching over 7 bases. CDR1 and CDR2 from the germline V gene are SGHRS and YFSETQ. The CDR3 runs 14 residues. V lost 2 bases to trimming and J lost 10 bases; unmatched junction nucleotides: 9.

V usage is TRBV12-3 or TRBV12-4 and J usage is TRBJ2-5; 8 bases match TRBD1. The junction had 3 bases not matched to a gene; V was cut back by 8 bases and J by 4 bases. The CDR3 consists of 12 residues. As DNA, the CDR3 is TGTGCCAGCGGACAGGGTGGAGAGACCCAGTACTTC. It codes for CASGQGGETQYF.

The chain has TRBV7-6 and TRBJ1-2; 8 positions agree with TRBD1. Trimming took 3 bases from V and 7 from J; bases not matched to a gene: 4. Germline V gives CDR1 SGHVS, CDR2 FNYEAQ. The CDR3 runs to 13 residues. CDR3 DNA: TGTGCCAGCAGCTTCCAGGGGGCCAGTGGCTACACCTTC. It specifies CASSFQGASGYTF.

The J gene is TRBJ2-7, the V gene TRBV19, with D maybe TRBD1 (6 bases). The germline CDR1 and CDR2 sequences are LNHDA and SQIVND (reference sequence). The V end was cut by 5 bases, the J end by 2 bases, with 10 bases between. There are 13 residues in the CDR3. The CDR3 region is CASSLGQPYEQYF. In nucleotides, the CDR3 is TGTGCCAGTAGTCTAGGACAGCCCTACGAGCAGTACTTC.

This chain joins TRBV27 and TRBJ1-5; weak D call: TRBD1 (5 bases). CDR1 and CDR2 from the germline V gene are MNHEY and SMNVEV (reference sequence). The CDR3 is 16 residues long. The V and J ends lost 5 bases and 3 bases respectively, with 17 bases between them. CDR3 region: CASSSQTGGSNQPQHF. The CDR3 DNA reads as TGTGCCAGCAGTAGCCAGACGGGGGGATCCAATCAGCCCCAGCATTTT.

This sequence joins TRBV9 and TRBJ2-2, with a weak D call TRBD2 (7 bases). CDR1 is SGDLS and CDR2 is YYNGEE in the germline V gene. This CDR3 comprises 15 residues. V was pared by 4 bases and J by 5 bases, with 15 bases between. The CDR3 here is CASSPRGGETGELFF. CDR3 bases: TGTGCCAGCAGCCCGAGGGGGGGCGAGACCGGGGAGCTGTTTTTT.

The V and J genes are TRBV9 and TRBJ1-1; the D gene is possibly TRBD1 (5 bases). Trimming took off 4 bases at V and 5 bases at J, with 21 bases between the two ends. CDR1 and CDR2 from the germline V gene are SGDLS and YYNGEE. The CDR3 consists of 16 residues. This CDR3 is CASSSGVRDGGTEAFF. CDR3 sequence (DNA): TGTGCCAGCAGCTCTGGGGTGAGGGACGGGGGGACTGAAGCTTTCTTT.

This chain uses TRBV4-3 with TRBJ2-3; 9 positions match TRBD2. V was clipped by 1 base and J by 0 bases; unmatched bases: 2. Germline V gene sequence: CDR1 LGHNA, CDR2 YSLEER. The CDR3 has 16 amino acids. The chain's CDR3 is CASSQALAGSTDTQYF. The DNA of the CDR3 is TGCGCCAGCAGCCAAGCCCTAGCGGGGAGCACAGATACGCAGTATTTT.

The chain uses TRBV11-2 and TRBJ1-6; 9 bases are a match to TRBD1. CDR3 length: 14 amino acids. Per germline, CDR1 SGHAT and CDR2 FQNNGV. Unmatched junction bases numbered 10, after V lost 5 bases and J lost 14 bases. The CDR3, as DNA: TGTGCCAGCAGCCAGGGACAGGGAGAAAGGACCCTCCACTTT. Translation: CASSQGQGERTLHF.

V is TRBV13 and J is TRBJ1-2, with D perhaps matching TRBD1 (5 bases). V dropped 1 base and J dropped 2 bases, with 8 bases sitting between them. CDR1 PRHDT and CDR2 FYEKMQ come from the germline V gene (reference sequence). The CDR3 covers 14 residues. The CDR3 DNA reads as TGTGCCAGCAGCTTAGTCCGGGGGAACTATGGCTACACCTTC. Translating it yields CASSLVRGNYGYTF.

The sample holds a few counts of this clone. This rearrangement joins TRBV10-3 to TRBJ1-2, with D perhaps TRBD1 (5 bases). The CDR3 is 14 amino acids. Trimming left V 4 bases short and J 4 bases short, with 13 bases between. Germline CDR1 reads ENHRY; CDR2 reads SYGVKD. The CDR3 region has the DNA TGTGCCATCAGTGGCGGGGCTTTGAGCTATGGCTACACCTTC. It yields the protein CAISGGALSYGYTF.

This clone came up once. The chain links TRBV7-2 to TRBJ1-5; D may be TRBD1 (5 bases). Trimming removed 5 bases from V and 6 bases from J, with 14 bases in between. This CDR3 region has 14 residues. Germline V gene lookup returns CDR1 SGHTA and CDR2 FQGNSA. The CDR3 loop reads CASSLRGDGQPQHF. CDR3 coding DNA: TGTGCCAGCAGCCTCCGCGGGGACGGTCAGCCCCAGCATTTT.

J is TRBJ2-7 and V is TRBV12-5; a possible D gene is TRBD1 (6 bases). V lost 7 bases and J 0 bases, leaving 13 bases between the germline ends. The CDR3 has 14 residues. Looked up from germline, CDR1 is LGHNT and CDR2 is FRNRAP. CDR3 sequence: CASAETGSSYEQYF. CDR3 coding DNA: TGTGCTAGTGCCGAGACAGGCTCCTCCTACGAGCAGTACTTC.

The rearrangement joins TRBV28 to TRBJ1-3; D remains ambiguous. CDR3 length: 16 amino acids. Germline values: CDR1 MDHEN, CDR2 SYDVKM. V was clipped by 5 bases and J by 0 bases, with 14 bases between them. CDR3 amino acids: CASSLLTSYSGNTIYF. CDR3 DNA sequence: TGTGCCAGCAGTCTCCTCACCTCCTACTCTGGAAACACCATATATTTT.

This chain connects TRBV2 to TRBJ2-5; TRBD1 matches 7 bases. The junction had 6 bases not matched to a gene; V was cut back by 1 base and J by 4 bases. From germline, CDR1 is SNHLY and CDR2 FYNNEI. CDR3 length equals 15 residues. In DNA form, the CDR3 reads TGTGCCAGCAGTGAAGATTGGGACAGTCCAGAGACCCAGTACTTC. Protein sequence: CASSEDWDSPETQYF.

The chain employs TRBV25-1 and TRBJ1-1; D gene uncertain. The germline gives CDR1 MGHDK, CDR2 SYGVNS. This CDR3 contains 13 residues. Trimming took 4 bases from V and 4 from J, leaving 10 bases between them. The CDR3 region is CASSGTGVTEAFF. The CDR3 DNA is TGTGCCAGCAGTGGGACCGGGGTCACTGAAGCTTTCTTT.

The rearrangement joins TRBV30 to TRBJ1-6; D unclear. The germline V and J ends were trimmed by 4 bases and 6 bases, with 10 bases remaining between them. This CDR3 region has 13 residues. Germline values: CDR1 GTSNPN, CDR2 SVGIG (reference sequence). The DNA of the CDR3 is TGTGCCTGGAAAGGCGGCAGTAATTCACCCCTCCACTTT. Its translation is CAWKGGSNSPLHF.